Each of the 22 T cell receptor beta chains below was sequenced from the same sample in a study of CD8+CD57+ T cells in acquired aplastic anemia. CDR3 and TCR beta VDJ profiling relied on a genomic DNA template. TCRdb processed the reads anew with MiXCR; each CDR3 protein has one entry. This table holds 150,000 to 200,000 distinct CDR3 sequences, 64% found once. Specimen: sorted CD4+, CD8+, or CD8+CD57+ T cells (not recorded which) from PBMCs. Every receptor here comes from a human donor with severe aplastic anemia or a healthy control (not recorded which).

This clonotype has at least ten counts. This chain joins TRBV9 and TRBJ2-1; 8 nucleotides agree with TRBD2. The CDR3 contains 16 residues. In germline, CDR1 is SGDLS, CDR2 YYNGEE. Trimming at V came to 0 bases and at J to 4 bases, leaving 6 bases not matched to a gene. CDR3 residues: CASSVVGGGGYNEQFF. The CDR3 coding sequence is TGTGCCAGCAGCGTAGTCGGGGGGGGGGGATACAATGAGCAGTTCTTC.

This rearrangement joins TRBV28 to TRBJ2-5; TRBD2 matches 11 bases. CDR3 size: 16 residues. The germline V gene encodes CDR1 MDHEN and CDR2 SYDVKM. J was trimmed by 1 base and V by 6 bases; bases with no gene match: 7. The CDR3 sequence: CASSLTSGGIQETQYF. The CDR3 region has the DNA TGTGCCAGCAGCCTTACTAGCGGGGGAATCCAAGAGACCCAGTACTTC.

The rearrangement links TRBV10-3 to TRBJ2-5; D remains ambiguous. V was cut by 3 bases and J by 5 bases, with 7 bases left in between. This CDR3 has 12 residues. The germline CDR1 and CDR2 sequences are ENHRY and SYGVKD. The CDR3 sequence is CAISDLGETQYF. CDR3 DNA sequence: TGTGCCATCAGTGATCTCGGGGAGACCCAGTACTTC.

The V gene is TRBV25-1, the J gene TRBJ1-1; 9 positions agree with TRBD1. This CDR3 is 16 amino acids long. Germline V lookup: CDR1 MGHDK, CDR2 SYGVNS. The V and J ends lost 2 bases and 7 bases, in that order; junction bases with no gene match: 11. The DNA for the CDR3 is TGTGCCAGCAGTGAACAACATCGGACAGGGGAGAGTGAAGCTTTCTTT. Its translation is CASSEQHRTGESEAFF.

This clonotype has a single count. The chain couples TRBV7-9 to TRBJ1-2; no definite D call. The CDR3 runs to 14 residues. Germline lookup yields CDR1 SEHNR and CDR2 FQNEAQ (reference sequence). Between the trimmed V and J ends, which lost 1 base and 3 bases, there was a span of 9 bases. The CDR3: CASSLGQDHYGYTF. The CDR3, as DNA: TGTGCCAGCAGCTTAGGGCAGGATCACTATGGCTACACCTTC.

The chain joins TRBV24-1 to TRBJ2-5; TRBD2 might be the D (5 bases). Germline V gives CDR1 KGHDR, CDR2 SFDVKD. The V end lost 5 bases, the J end lost 2 bases, and 8 bases lay between the germline ends. The CDR3 totals 13 residues. DNA of the CDR3: TGTGCCACCAGTGTAACGGGGCAAGAGACCCAGTACTTC. Its translation: CATSVTGQETQYF.

This clonotype was seen more than once but under ten times. The chain combines TRBV7-9 with TRBJ2-5; unclear D gene. Trimming pared 4 bases from V and 2 bases from J, leaving 14 bases between. The germline CDR1 and CDR2 sequences are SEHNR and FQNEAQ (reference sequence). The length of the CDR3 is 15 residues. CDR3 bases: TGTGCCAGCAGCTCCCTACTGGTTCAACAAGAGACCCAGTACTTC. Amino acids: CASSSLLVQQETQYF. Full variable domain (outside the CDR3, taken from reference TRBV7-9 and TRBJ2-5): DTGVSQNPRHKITKRGQNVTFRCDPISEHNRLYWYRQTLGQGPEFLTYFQNEAQLEKSRLLSDRFSAERPKGSFSTLEIQRTEQGDSAMYLCASSSLLVQQETQYFGPGTRLLVL.

At least ten counts were recorded for this clonotype. In nucleotides, the CDR3 is TGCGCCAGCAGCTTGGGGTTGGGGTCACCCCTCCACTTT. Its protein product is CASSLGLGSPLHF. J is TRBJ1-6 and V is TRBV5-1; D uncertain. V lost 0 bases to trimming and J lost 10 bases, with 8 bases between them. The germline CDR1 and CDR2 sequences are SGHRS and YFSETQ. The CDR3 loop spans 13 amino acids.

This clonotype was picked up a small number of times. V is TRBV24-1 and J is TRBJ2-7; 8 positions agree with TRBD1. The germline CDR1 and CDR2 sequences are KGHDR and SFDVKD. V lost 4 bases to trimming and J lost 3 bases; unmatched junction nucleotides: 4. The CDR3 has 14 residues. The CDR3 region is CATSDGQGNYEQYF. As DNA, the CDR3 is TGTGCCACCAGTGACGGACAGGGCAACTACGAGCAGTACTTC.

This clonotype was counted once. V gene TRBV20-1 combines with J gene TRBJ1-3, with TRBD1 identical over 7 bases. CDR3 length equals 15 residues. Germline lookup yields CDR1 DFQATT and CDR2 SNEGSKA (reference sequence). With 6 bases clipped from V and 1 base from J, the junction kept 9 bases outside the gene matches. CDR3 nucleotides: TGCAGTGCACCCTTGGGGGGACAGTCTGGAAACACCATATATTTT. Translating it yields CSAPLGGQSGNTIYF.

The chain is built from TRBV7-2 and TRBJ2-7; 8 bases are a match to TRBD2. Germline V gives CDR1 SGHTA, CDR2 FQGNSA. This CDR3 is 14 amino acids long. Germline trimming cut 2 bases from V and 5 bases from J; bases unmatched to any gene: 5. The CDR3 bases are TGTGCCAGCAGCTTAATTGGGACTAGAAACGAGCAGTACTTC. Its protein is CASSLIGTRNEQYF.

This clonotype was counted ten times or more. The V gene is TRBV14, the J gene TRBJ2-7; D gene ambiguous. The CDR3 is made up of 12 amino acids. Trimming took 2 bases from V and 13 from J, leaving 15 bases between them. Looked up from germline, CDR1 is SGHDN and CDR2 is FVKESK. CDR3: CASSQYTVEVYF. CDR3 sequence (DNA): TGTGCCAGCAGCCAATACACTGTCGAAGTTTACTTC.

J is TRBJ2-5 and V is TRBV12-5, with 12 bases matching TRBD2. Germline V gene lookup returns CDR1 LGHNT and CDR2 FRNRAP. The junction had 19 bases not matched to a gene; V was cut back by 6 bases and J by 5 bases. This CDR3 spans 19 amino acids. CDR3 protein: CASGKASGGAQASRETQYF. CDR3 sequence (DNA): TGTGCTAGTGGCAAGGCTAGCGGGGGGGCCCAGGCATCAAGGGAGACCCAGTACTTC.

The chain employs TRBV15 and TRBJ2-5, with 8 bases identical to TRBD2. The CDR3 spans 14 residues. V lost 5 bases and J lost 4; bases outside the gene matches: 6. Germline CDR1 and CDR2: LNHNV and YYDKDF (reference sequence). CDR3 amino acids: CATSGGGSLETQYF. The CDR3 nucleotides read TGTGCCACCAGCGGCGGGGGGAGTTTAGAGACCCAGTACTTC.

This clonotype appeared a few times. The chain combines TRBV20-1 with TRBJ2-3; D gene unclear. Trimming removed 3 bases at V and 4 bases at J, with 11 bases between. The germline gives CDR1 DFQATT, CDR2 SNEGSKA (reference sequence). The CDR3 runs 13 residues. The DNA for the CDR3 is TGCAGTGCTAGTGACGTGGAACCAGATACGCAGTATTTT. As protein: CSASDVEPDTQYF.

This clonotype was seen just once. One end of the junction varies from germline; a read error may be responsible. The chain employs TRBV5-1 and TRBJ1-1, with D tentatively TRBD1 (6 bases). The CDR3 is 15 amino acids. Germline lookup yields CDR1 SGHRS and CDR2 YFSETQ. The CDR3, as DNA: TGTGCCAGCAGCCCGGGAAGGGGGTGGGACACTGAAGCTTTCTTT. Amino acids: CASSPGRGWDTEAFF.

This clonotype has just one count. The chain links TRBV29-1 to TRBJ1-1; a possible D gene is TRBD1 (5 bases). This CDR3 has 13 residues. The germline CDR1 and CDR2 sequences are SQVTM and ANQGSEA. V was shortened by 7 bases and J by 2 bases, with 14 bases between the two germline ends. CDR3 DNA sequence: TGCAGCGACAATCGACAGCCCAACACTGAAGCTTTCTTT. Translated: CSDNRQPNTEAFF.

The chain has TRBV20-1 and TRBJ2-1; 10 bases fit TRBD2. V lost 1 base to trimming and J lost 6 bases; unmatched junction nucleotides: 9. Germline V gives CDR1 DFQATT, CDR2 SNEGSKA (reference sequence). The CDR3 is 16 residues long. CDR3 DNA: TGCAGTGCTAGAGGGTCATCGGCTAGCGGGAGCAATGAGCAGTTCTTC. Amino acids: CSARGSSASGSNEQFF.

This clonotype has only one observation. The chain uses TRBV19 and TRBJ2-2; D is undetermined. The germline V gene encodes CDR1 LNHDA and CDR2 SQIVND (reference sequence). The germline V and J ends were trimmed by 6 bases and 5 bases, with 16 bases remaining between them. CDR3 length: 15 amino acids. CDR3 sequence: CASRTPELGTGELFF. CDR3 in DNA: TGTGCCAGTAGGACTCCCGAGCTTGGGACCGGGGAGCTGTTTTTT.

The chain links TRBV12-3 or TRBV12-4 to TRBJ2-6; D is perhaps TRBD1 or TRBD2 (5 bases each). With 3 bases removed from V and 4 bases from J, the gap between germline ends came to 10 bases. CDR3 length equals 15 residues. In DNA form, the CDR3 reads TGTGCCAGCAGTTTTTGGGACGTGGGGGCCAACGTCCTGACTTTC. Its translation: CASSFWDVGANVLTF.

At least ten counts were recorded for this clonotype. The chain joins TRBV19 to TRBJ2-7; D is perhaps TRBD1 (5 bases). The CDR3 sequence is 16 residues long. Between the trimmed V and J ends, which lost 3 bases and 3 bases, there was a span of 18 bases. The germline gives CDR1 LNHDA, CDR2 SQIVND (reference sequence). DNA for the CDR3: TGTGCCAGTAGTATTCTCAGCCAGGGTGGTCTCTACGAGCAGTACTTC. This encodes CASSILSQGGLYEQYF.

The chain is built from TRBV4-3 and TRBJ2-7; D gene uncertain. With 0 bases removed from V and 4 bases from J, the gap between germline ends came to 13 bases. The CDR3 extends over 15 amino acids. The germline V gene encodes CDR1 LGHNA and CDR2 YSLEER. CDR3 nucleotide sequence: TGCGCCAGCAGCCAAGAGCTGGAGCCCCTTTACGAGCAGTACTTC. This translates into CASSQELEPLYEQYF.